This TCR beta chain was identified in a study of breast tumors, draining lymph nodes, adjacent tissues. Germline CDR1 and CDR2: DFQATT and SNEGSKA (reference sequence). This CDR3 has 9 amino acids. Worth noting for this clonotype: What it binds is not known.

TCRdb processed the multiplex PCR reads anew with MiXCR; each CDR3 protein has one entry. The sample shows about 230,000 distinct CDR3 sequences, around 32% of them seen only once. The lymph nodes were axillary draining lymph nodes from breast cancer patients. Study-level results: Data only fit, rather than demonstrated, lymph node origin of most tumor T cells. Data fit most tumor T cells coming from lymph node, expanding in tumor. Tumor TCR diversity was below lymph nodes but above nontumor tissue. Luminal-like breast cancer showed significantly higher tumor–nontumor repertoire similarity than basal-like.

This TCR came from a female donor with breast cancer. Some clones in this sample may be carry-over from other donors' samples. The sequenced sample was axillary lymph node tissue. The chain recombines TRBV20-1 with TRBJ1-2, with a possible D match to TRBD1 (5 bases). This CDR3 reads CGARYGYTF. The CDR3 DNA reads TGCGGGGCGCGGTATGGCTACACCTTC.